This entry lists 2 T cell receptor beta chains sequenced from one sample in a study of control samples from healthy donors and cancer patients. The table came from immunoSEQ multiplex PCR; TCRdb's copy has only in-frame clones and leaves some out. This table has fewer than 4,000 clones, approximately 77% appearing once. Sequencing was done on a sample of formalin-fixed, paraffin-embedded tissue. The receptor source for this set is a female donor with melanoma.

This sequence joins TRBV23-1 and TRBJ2-7; 7 nucleotides line up with TRBD2. TRBV23-1 has ORF status, its function being uncertain. The length of the CDR3 is 15 residues. The CDR3: CAAPTDGGCAYEQYF. The CDR3 DNA is TGCGCAGCGCCCACCGACGGGGGGTGCGCCTACGAGCAGTACTTC.

This sequence joins TRBV7-6 and TRBJ2-6; D call uncertain. The germline gives CDR1 SGHVS, CDR2 FNYEAQ. The length of the CDR3 is 15 residues. V lost 5 bases, J lost 1 base, and 9 bases lay in between. In DNA form, the CDR3 reads TGTGCCAGCAGCCCGGGCATGTCTGGGGCCAACGTCCTGACTTTC. Amino acid sequence: CASSPGMSGANVLTF.